The next 20 T cell receptor beta chains were all read from a single sample in a study of blood T cell repertoires in COVID-19. TCRdb's copy holds only in-frame clones and misses some; the assay was immunoSEQ multiplex PCR. Of some 260,000 clones in the sample, just over 85% are singletons; the top ten hold about 1.3%. The sequenced sample consisted of peripheral blood. All receptors come from an elderly man with acute or convalescent COVID-19.

The genes are TRBV10-3 and TRBJ1-3; 8 positions match TRBD1. Germline V gene sequence: CDR1 ENHRY, CDR2 SYGVKD. The CDR3 has 15 residues. Trimming removed 5 bases from V and 0 bases from J; junction bases left unmatched: 3. In DNA, the CDR3 is TGTGCCATCAGTAGGACAGGGAGCTCTGGAAACACCATATATTTT. Its translation is CAISRTGSSGNTIYF.

This sequence joins TRBV4-3 and TRBJ1-2, with D possibly matching TRBD1 (5 bases). CDR3 size: 12 residues. The V end was cut by 6 bases, the J end by 8 bases, with 13 bases between. CDR1 and CDR2 (germline): LGHNA, YSLEER. The CDR3 sequence: CASSTGGTGYTF. CDR3 bases: TGCGCCAGCAGTACGGGGGGGACCGGCTACACCTTC.

This clone is a singleton in its sample. This chain uses TRBV4-3 with TRBJ1-5, with TRBD1 as a possible D gene (5 bases). Germline CDR1 is LGHNA and CDR2 is YSLEER. The CDR3 runs to 15 residues. V was shortened by 6 bases and J by 5 bases, with 17 bases between the two germline ends. CDR3 sequence reads: CASSPTYDRYQPQHF. CDR3 nucleotide sequence: TGCGCCAGCAGTCCGACCTACGACAGATATCAGCCCCAGCATTTT.

This clone was detected only once. This chain connects TRBV6-5 to TRBJ2-1; 8 positions match TRBD2. The CDR3 length is 14 residues. Germline CDR1 is MNHEY and CDR2 is SVGAGI. V shed 8 bases and J 1 base; nucleotides not matched to a gene: 4. This chain's CDR3 is CASVSGGSYNEQFF. The CDR3 bases are TGTGCCAGCGTCAGCGGGGGTTCCTACAATGAGCAGTTCTTC.

This clone was detected only once. This chain joins TRBV5-1 and TRBJ1-4; D may be TRBD1 (5 bases). Trimming removed 7 bases at V and 0 bases at J, with 19 bases between. CDR1 and CDR2 (germline): SGHRS, YFSETQ. The CDR3 runs to 17 residues. The CDR3 DNA sequence: TGCGCCAGCTCAGCGGATCGGGGGATTGCAACTAATGAAAAACTGTTTTTT. Translating gives CASSADRGIATNEKLFF.

This rearrangement joins TRBV19 to TRBJ2-1, with TRBD2 identical over 9 bases. The V gene end was trimmed by 3 bases and the J gene end by 7 bases; junction bases not matched to a gene: 10. Per germline, CDR1 LNHDA and CDR2 SQIVND (reference sequence). The CDR3 is 16 amino acids. CDR3 residues: CASSMASGAFGNEQFF. In DNA, the CDR3 is TGTGCCAGTAGTATGGCTAGCGGGGCCTTCGGAAATGAGCAGTTCTTC.

This clone was recorded once. The chain carries TRBV29-1 and TRBJ1-1, with TRBD1 as a possible D gene (6 bases). V lost 1 base and J 5 bases, leaving 11 bases between the germline ends. Germline V gives CDR1 SQVTM, CDR2 ANQGSEA. The CDR3 is 13 amino acids. The CDR3 reads CSVEAIRGTEAFF. DNA for the CDR3: TGCAGCGTTGAAGCTATCAGGGGTACTGAAGCTTTCTTT.

The V call is TRBV5-1, the J call TRBJ2-7; perhaps TRBD1 as D (7 bases). V was shortened by 4 bases and J by 6 bases, with 20 bases between the two germline ends. Germline assignment: CDR1 SGHRS and CDR2 YFSETQ. The CDR3 contains 15 residues. The CDR3 sequence: CASSKDRRALSEQYF. DNA for the CDR3: TGCGCCAGCAGCAAGGACAGGAGGGCACTTTCCGAGCAGTACTTC.

The genes are TRBV3-1 (or the pseudogene TRBV3-2) and TRBJ1-3; TRBD1 agrees at 9 bases. This CDR3 is 17 amino acids long. Per germline, CDR1 LGHDT and CDR2 YNNKEL (reference sequence). Germline trimming cut 9 bases from V and 2 bases from J; bases unmatched to any gene: 14. The CDR3 loop reads CASTSWDREYTGNTIYF. CDR3 in DNA: TGTGCCAGTACCAGTTGGGACAGGGAATACACTGGAAACACCATATATTTT.

On this clone itself: An end of the junction differs from the germline gene, which may be a read error. The chain couples TRBV2 to TRBJ2-4, with D perhaps TRBD1 (6 bases). Germline assignment: CDR1 SNHLY and CDR2 FYNNEI. This CDR3 region has 17 residues. CDR3 in DNA: TGTGCCAGCAGGGAAGACAGGAGATTACTAGCCAAAAACATTCAGTACTTC. Protein product: CASREDRRLLAKNIQYF.

The chain carries TRBV28 and TRBJ2-7; D is unresolved. Germline CDR1 is MDHEN and CDR2 is SYDVKM. The V gene lost 7 bases and the J gene lost 2 bases, with 9 bases spanning the gap. The CDR3 runs 12 residues. CDR3 amino acids: CASKSLPYEQYF. CDR3 nucleotide sequence: TGTGCCAGCAAGAGTCTACCCTACGAGCAGTACTTC.

The genes are TRBV6-5 and TRBJ2-2, with a tentative D call TRBD2 (6 bases). V was trimmed by 6 bases and J by 7 bases, leaving 18 bases between them. The CDR3 has 15 residues. Germline assignment: CDR1 MNHEY and CDR2 SVGAGI. The CDR3 region has the DNA TGTGCCAGCAGGGCGGGGCCGTTATTAGGCGGGGAGCTGTTTTTT. It encodes CASRAGPLLGGELFF.

The rearrangement links TRBV6-6 to TRBJ1-1, with unresolved D. Deletions cut 0 bases from V and 0 bases from J, with 8 bases between. CDR3 size: 15 residues. From germline, CDR1 is MNHNY and CDR2 SVGAGI (reference sequence). DNA of the CDR3: TGTGCCAGCAGTTACTCAGGGAGCATGAACACTGAAGCTTTCTTT. The encoded protein is CASSYSGSMNTEAFF.

The V call is TRBV7-6, the J call TRBJ1-1; a possible D gene is TRBD1 (5 bases). This CDR3 has 15 residues. Trimming took 1 base from V and 1 from J, leaving 10 bases between them. Germline V lookup: CDR1 SGHVS, CDR2 FNYEAQ. In DNA, the CDR3 is TGTGCCAGCAGCTTAGGACCCGGGGGGAACACTGAAGCTTTCTTT. Its protein is CASSLGPGGNTEAFF.

The rearrangement links TRBV7-9 to TRBJ1-3; D might be TRBD1 (6 bases). V dropped 5 bases and J dropped 1 base, with 15 bases sitting between them. Germline CDR1 is SEHNR and CDR2 is FQNEAQ (reference sequence). The CDR3 length is 16 residues. This CDR3 reads CASSVDRSPSGNTIYF. Here the CDR3 DNA reads TGTGCCAGCAGCGTTGACAGGAGTCCGTCTGGAAACACCATATATTTT. The full variable domain, in which reference TRBV7-9 and TRBJ1-3 provide the parts outside the CDR3, is DTGVSQNPRHKITKRGQNVTFRCDPISEHNRLYWYRQTLGQGPEFLTYFQNEAQLEKSRLLSDRFSAERPKGSFSTLEIQRTEQGDSAMYLCASSVDRSPSGNTIYFGEGSWLTVV.

This clone occurred once. V is TRBV5-8 and J is TRBJ2-2, with D tentatively TRBD2 (6 bases). CDR1 and CDR2 from the germline V gene are SGHTS and YDEGEE. The CDR3 consists of 16 residues. Trimming pared 3 bases from V and 3 bases from J, leaving 15 bases between. The CDR3 sequence: CASSSDYGYDTGELFF. The CDR3 bases are TGTGCCAGCAGCTCGGACTACGGGTATGACACCGGGGAGCTGTTTTTT.

V gene TRBV7-2 combines with J gene TRBJ1-1; 7 positions agree with TRBD1. Per the germline V gene, CDR1 is SGHTA and CDR2 is FQGNSA. Germline trimming cut 5 bases from V and 2 bases from J; bases unmatched to any gene: 8. The CDR3 has 15 residues. DNA of the CDR3: TGTGCCAGCAGCCCTAGTGGAGGGGGCAACACTGAAGCTTTCTTT. As protein: CASSPSGGGNTEAFF.

As regards this clone: Other nucleotide sequences from this sample produce the same CDR3. The chain carries TRBV5-1 and TRBJ2-1; 13 bases fit TRBD2. Germline CDR1 and CDR2: SGHRS and YFSETQ. The length of the CDR3 is 16 residues. J lost 5 bases, V lost 0 bases, and 2 bases had no gene match. In nucleotides, the CDR3 is TGCGCCAGCAGCTTGGGGGGACTAGCGGGGAACAATGAGCAGTTCTTC. Protein product: CASSLGGLAGNNEQFF.

As for this clone: The same CDR3 is also encoded by other DNA sequences in this sample. The V call is TRBV9, the J call TRBJ2-1; the D gene is possibly TRBD2 (6 bases). V lost 2 bases to trimming and J lost 0 bases, with 9 bases between them. The CDR3 runs to 15 residues. Germline CDR1 and CDR2: SGDLS and YYNGEE. The CDR3 coding sequence is TGTGCCAGCAGCGTGGGAGGAGACTCCTACAATGAGCAGTTCTTC. Translated, it gives CASSVGGDSYNEQFF.

V usage is TRBV7-9 and J usage is TRBJ2-6; the match to TRBD2 covers 7 bases. Germline V gene data show CDR1 as SEHNR and CDR2 as FQNEAQ (reference sequence). With 0 bases clipped from V and 0 bases from J, the junction kept 5 bases outside the gene matches. CDR3 length equals 18 residues. This CDR3 is CASSLALGGSSGANVLTF. As DNA, the CDR3 is TGTGCCAGCAGCTTAGCGCTGGGGGGGAGCTCTGGGGCCAACGTCCTGACTTTC.